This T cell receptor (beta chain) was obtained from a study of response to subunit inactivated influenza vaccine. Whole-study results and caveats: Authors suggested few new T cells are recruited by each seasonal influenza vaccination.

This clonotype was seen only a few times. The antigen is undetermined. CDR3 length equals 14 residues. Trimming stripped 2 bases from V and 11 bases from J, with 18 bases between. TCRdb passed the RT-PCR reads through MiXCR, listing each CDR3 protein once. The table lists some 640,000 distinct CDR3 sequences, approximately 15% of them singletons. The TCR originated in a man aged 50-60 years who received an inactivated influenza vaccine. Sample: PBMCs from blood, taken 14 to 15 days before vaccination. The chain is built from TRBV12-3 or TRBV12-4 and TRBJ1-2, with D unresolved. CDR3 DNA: TGTGCCAGCAGTTTAAATGGAGGTGACGGCGCATACACCTTC. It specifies CASSLNGGDGAYTF.